A single sample gave rise to the 17 T cell receptor beta chains below, sequenced in a study of monozygotic twins with inflammatory bowel disease. TCRdb reprocessed the 5' RACE reads and keeps a single row for each CDR3 protein, giving no DNA. This sample contains about 210,000 distinct CDR3 sequences. Sequencing used blood. Receptors originate from a human donor with ulcerative colitis or Crohn's disease, or a healthy co-twin of an affected twin (not recorded which).

The rearrangement uses TRBV20-1 and TRBJ2-2; with no DNA, the TCRdb D assignment of TRBD2 cannot be verified. CDR3 length: 16 amino acids. The V gene's germline CDR1 is DFQATT and CDR2 SNEGSKA (reference sequence). The chain's CDR3 is CSARELGGPGTGELFF.

V gene TRBV15 combines with J gene TRBJ2-1. The V gene's germline CDR1 is LNHNV and CDR2 YYDKDF (reference sequence). The CDR3 is 13 residues long. This chain's CDR3 is CATSGVASNEQFF.

The chain employs TRBV4-1 and TRBJ2-1. The V gene's germline CDR1 is MGHRA and CDR2 YSYEKL. There are 12 residues in the CDR3. CDR3 amino acids: CASSQDYNEQFF.

V and J are TRBV15 and TRBJ1-1. The CDR3 runs 14 residues. Looked up from germline, CDR1 is LNHNV and CDR2 is YYDKDF (reference sequence). The CDR3 loop is CATSSYLGLTEAFF.

V and J are TRBV29-1 and TRBJ1-1; TCRdb lists TRBD1, though no DNA is available to test this call. The CDR3 spans 15 residues. Germline V gene sequence: CDR1 SQVTM, CDR2 ANQGSEA. CDR3 sequence: CSVEVAETRGSEAFF.

This chain uses TRBV27 with TRBJ2-1; TCRdb names TRBD1, which stays unverified in the absence of DNA. Germline V gene sequence: CDR1 MNHEY, CDR2 SMNVEV (reference sequence). This CDR3 has 16 residues. CDR3 sequence: CASSRGGGRFDNEQFF.

J is TRBJ1-1 and V is TRBV12-3 or TRBV12-4. This CDR3 is 14 amino acids long. CDR3: CASIKDPPGTEAFF.

This chain joins TRBV13 and TRBJ2-3. From germline, CDR1 is PRHDT and CDR2 FYEKMQ (reference sequence). The CDR3 sequence is 13 residues long. The chain's CDR3 is CASSQANTDTQYF.

The V gene is TRBV5-1, the J gene TRBJ1-1; the TRBD1 assignment by TCRdb is unverifiable without DNA. Germline CDR1 and CDR2: SGHRS and YFSETQ. The CDR3 covers 13 residues. This CDR3 is CASSPHRDTEAFF. The entire variable domain, with the rest obtained from reference TRBV5-1 and TRBJ1-1, is as follows: KAGVTQTPRYLIKTRGQQVTLSCSPISGHRSVSWYQQTPGQGLQFLFEYFSETQRNKGNFPGRFSGRQFSNSRSEMNVSTLELGDSALYLCASSPHRDTEAFFGQGTRLTVV.

The genes are TRBV20-1 and TRBJ2-6. Germline CDR1 DFQATT, CDR2 SNEGSKA (reference sequence). This CDR3 has 14 amino acids. CDR3 sequence reads: CSASLGTGANVLTF.

The chain employs TRBV5-1 and TRBJ2-2; TCRdb proposes TRBD1, but this gene call is untestable without DNA. CDR1 and CDR2 from the germline V gene are SGHRS and YFSETQ. The CDR3 has 16 amino acids. The CDR3: CASSLVRGRLTGELFF.

This sequence joins TRBV29-1 and TRBJ1-1. Germline V lookup: CDR1 SQVTM, CDR2 ANQGSEA. The CDR3 totals 12 residues. CDR3 sequence: CSVEVRNTEAFF.

The chain combines TRBV5-6 with TRBJ2-2; TCRdb lists TRBD1, though no DNA is available to test this call. Germline CDR1 SGHDT, CDR2 YYEEEE. The CDR3 contains 15 residues. This CDR3 is CASSFGQGLSGELFF.

This chain links TRBV7-2 with TRBJ2-7. Germline CDR1 is SGHTA and CDR2 is FQGNSA. The CDR3 has 12 amino acids. The CDR3 loop reads CASSPASHEQYF.

The chain joins TRBV7-8 to TRBJ2-1; lacking DNA, the TRBD2 call made by TCRdb goes unchecked. Per germline, CDR1 SGHVS and CDR2 FQNEAQ. The CDR3 runs 20 residues. CDR3 protein: CASSFQWERFSRASYNEQFF. Full variable domain (outside the CDR3, taken from reference TRBV7-8 and TRBJ2-1): GAGVSQSPRYKVAKRGQDVALRCDPISGHVSLFWYQQALGQGPEFLTYFQNEAQLDKSGLPSDRFFAERPEGSVSTLKIQRTQQEDSAVYLCASSFQWERFSRASYNEQFFGPGTRLTVL.

J is TRBJ2-1 and V is TRBV7-3. The germline V gene encodes CDR1 SGHTA and CDR2 FQGTGA. This CDR3 contains 15 residues. The CDR3 loop is CASSLDGSSINEQFF.

The chain recombines TRBV28 with TRBJ1-2; TCRdb indicates TRBD1, and absent DNA this call remains unverified. The CDR3 contains 17 residues. Germline loops: CDR1 MDHEN, CDR2 SYDVKM. The CDR3 is CASSIQGALYLYEGYTF.